The 4 T cell receptor beta chains below were found in one sample sequenced in a study of OX40 agonist ivuxolimab in advanced cancers. Sequencing was performed with immunoSEQ multiplex PCR; in TCRdb, only in-frame clones are kept and a portion is missing. Of approximately 77,000 clones listed, just over 90% were seen once; the top ten hold approximately 4.8%. Sequencing was performed on CD4+ or CD8+ T cells sorted from blood, taken in a trial of the OX40 agonist ivuxolimab. Receptors originate from an adult with an advanced solid tumor such as melanoma, head and neck, liver or kidney cancer.

The rearrangement uses TRBV4-3 and TRBJ2-2, with D unresolved. The germline gives CDR1 LGHNA, CDR2 YSLEER. This CDR3 spans 15 amino acids. Trimming took off 0 bases at V and 3 bases at J, with 8 bases between the two ends. The CDR3 DNA sequence: TGCGCCAGCAGCCAAGAGTTTGGCTACACCGGGGAGCTGTTTTTT. Its translation: CASSQEFGYTGELFF.

This clone appeared a single time. The chain combines TRBV11-3 with TRBJ2-3; no reliable D call. This CDR3 contains 12 residues. The ends were cut back, 2 bases at V and 5 bases at J, with 5 bases in the middle. The V gene's germline CDR1 is SGHNT and CDR2 YENEEA. The CDR3 is CASSLNVDTQYF. The CDR3 DNA reads as TGTGCCAGCAGCTTAAACGTAGATACGCAGTATTTT.

This rearrangement joins TRBV7-6 to TRBJ1-2, with TRBD1 matching over 9 bases. Germline V gives CDR1 SGHVS, CDR2 FNYEAQ. CDR3 size: 13 residues. V lost 5 bases and J lost 5; bases outside the gene matches: 3. The CDR3 DNA reads as TGTGCCAGCAGCGAGGGACAGGGATATGGCTACACCTTC. Residues: CASSEGQGYGYTF.

The chain couples TRBV6-6 to TRBJ1-3, with no clear D. Germline CDR1 is MNHNY and CDR2 is SVGAGI (reference sequence). V shed 5 bases and J shed 0 bases, with 8 bases lying between them. The CDR3 length is 14 residues. The CDR3 DNA reads as TGTGCCAGCAGTGACACTTACTCTGGAAACACCATATATTTT. Translating gives CASSDTYSGNTIYF.